Below, 27 T cell receptor beta chains from the same sample are listed, as sequenced in a study of cytomegalovirus exposure and HLA in healthy donors. PCR primers comprised 60 Vbeta and 13 Jbeta primers. TCRdb's table, derived via immunoSEQ multiplex PCR, lists solely in-frame clones and lacks some. The table records about 120,000 clones, 65% to 80% of them present only once. Sequenced input: PBMCs. These receptors were collected from a man aged 60 to 75 in good health and CMV-seropositive.

The chain is built from TRBV5-1 and TRBJ2-5, with a tentative D call TRBD2 (7 bases). The CDR3 is 14 residues long. The germline V and J ends were trimmed by 4 bases and 4 bases, with 14 bases remaining between them. Germline V CDR1 and CDR2: SGHRS, YFSETQ. The CDR3 DNA is TGCGCCAGCAGCCCGGATAGGGGGGGAGAGACCCAGTACTTC. Translating it yields CASSPDRGGETQYF.

The chain has TRBV19 and TRBJ2-7, with 10 bases identical to TRBD1. The V segment lost 3 bases and the J segment 5 bases; nucleotides outside the gene matches: 7. Germline V gene sequence: CDR1 LNHDA, CDR2 SQIVND (reference sequence). The CDR3 contains 15 residues. CDR3 bases: TGTGCCAGTAGTATGGCGGGACAGGGGTCGGACGAGCAGTACTTC. Its protein is CASSMAGQGSDEQYF.

This chain links TRBV27 with TRBJ1-5; TRBD1 might be the D (5 bases). There are 14 residues in the CDR3. Germline V lookup: CDR1 MNHEY, CDR2 SMNVEV (reference sequence). Trimming took 3 bases from V and 4 from J, leaving 10 bases between them. The CDR3 DNA reads as TGTGCCAGCAGTTTTCGGGACTCGAATCAGCCCCAGCATTTT. Translated, it gives CASSFRDSNQPQHF.

The chain recombines TRBV9 with TRBJ2-1, with D possibly TRBD2 on 6 matching bases. Germline V gene sequence: CDR1 SGDLS, CDR2 YYNGEE. The CDR3 totals 15 residues. Trimming took 0 bases from V and 8 from J, leaving 15 bases between them. As DNA, the CDR3 is TGTGCCAGCAGCGTAGGGACCCTCATAGCGGATGAGCAGTTCTTC. Protein product: CASSVGTLIADEQFF.

The V and J genes are TRBV11-1 and TRBJ2-7, with 7 positions matching TRBD1. After removal of 5 bases from V and 0 bases from J, the junction contained 4 bases not matched to a gene. The CDR3 runs 14 residues. The germline gives CDR1 SGHAT, CDR2 FQDESV (reference sequence). CDR3 amino acids: CASSRDSSSYEQYF. The CDR3 DNA sequence: TGTGCCAGCAGCCGGGACAGTAGCTCCTACGAGCAGTACTTC.

The table lists this clone with a few counts. The rearrangement links TRBV9 to TRBJ2-7; D is perhaps TRBD2 (5 bases). The V gene lost 1 base and the J gene lost 2 bases, with 13 bases spanning the gap. The germline gives CDR1 SGDLS, CDR2 YYNGEE. The CDR3 is made up of 15 amino acids. CDR3 bases: TGTGCCAGCAGCGTATTCCAGGACTTCACCTACGAGCAGTACTTC. Its translation: CASSVFQDFTYEQYF. Variable domain in full (rest from reference TRBV9 and TRBJ2-7): DSGVTQTPKHLITATGQRVTLRCSPRSGDLSVYWYQQSLDQGLQFLIQYYNGEERAKGNILERFSAQQFPDLHSELNLSSLELGDSALYFCASSVFQDFTYEQYFGPGTRLTVT.

This clone has only a few counts. V is TRBV9 and J is TRBJ2-2, with TRBD1 as a possible D gene (5 bases). The CDR3 sequence is 15 residues long. V lost 4 bases and J 0 bases, leaving 10 bases between the germline ends. Germline V lookup: CDR1 SGDLS, CDR2 YYNGEE. The CDR3 protein is CASSIDSANTGELFF. The CDR3 nucleotides are TGTGCCAGCAGCATCGACAGCGCGAACACCGGGGAGCTGTTTTTT.

CDR3 nucleotide sequence: TGTGCCAGCAGGTCGGACAGGGGCACAGATACGCAGTATTTT. Its translation is CASRSDRGTDTQYF. The chain links TRBV6-1 to TRBJ2-3; 8 bases match TRBD1. The CDR3 has 14 amino acids. Germline CDR1 is MNHNS and CDR2 is SASEGT. Trimming cost V 6 bases and J 1 base; bases outside gene matches: 3.

This clone was detected only once. The chain uses TRBV10-3 and TRBJ2-5; 9 bases match TRBD1. The DNA end lines up better with TRBJ2-7; the J call may be wrong. Germline CDR1 reads ENHRY; CDR2 reads SYGVKD. CDR3 length: 13 amino acids. CDR3 residues: CAISEGTGTEQYF. DNA of the CDR3: TGTGCCATCAGTGAAGGGACAGGGACCGAGCAGTACTTC.

The CDR3 sequence: CASSVDGQGYEQYF. The CDR3 DNA is TGTGCCAGCAGCGTAGACGGGCAGGGCTACGAGCAGTACTTC. V is TRBV9 and J is TRBJ2-7; D may be TRBD1 (5 bases). The CDR3 sequence is 14 residues long. CDR1 SGDLS and CDR2 YYNGEE come from the germline V gene. V lost 0 bases and J 3 bases, leaving 10 bases between the germline ends.

CDR3 residues: CASSPFDRSITEGYTF. CDR3 coding DNA: TGTGCCAGCTCACCGTTTGACAGGTCCATCACGGAGGGCTACACCTTC. V and J are TRBV18 and TRBJ1-2, with TRBD1 as a possible D gene (6 bases). CDR1 and CDR2 from the germline V gene are KGHSH and LQKENI. CDR3 length: 16 amino acids. V lost 3 bases and J 8 bases, leaving 22 bases between the germline ends.

This clone was seen only a few times. The chain's CDR3 is CASADRGQVGKLFF. The CDR3 DNA sequence: TGTGCCAGTGCCGACCGAGGACAGGTCGGAAAACTGTTTTTT. The chain joins TRBV2 to TRBJ1-4; 7 positions agree with TRBD1. J was trimmed by 10 bases and V by 9 bases; bases with no gene match: 14. The germline CDR1 and CDR2 sequences are SNHLY and FYNNEI. The CDR3 consists of 14 residues.

V gene TRBV13 combines with J gene TRBJ1-5, with 7 bases fitting TRBD1. The CDR3 has 13 amino acids. Germline-derived CDR1 and CDR2 are PRHDT and FYEKMQ (reference sequence). Trimming at V came to 5 bases and at J to 5 bases, leaving 3 bases not matched to a gene. This chain's CDR3 is CASSRGRDQPQHF. The CDR3 DNA reads TGTGCCAGCAGCAGGGGGCGTGATCAGCCCCAGCATTTT.

The chain carries TRBV23-1 and TRBJ2-7; 13 nucleotides agree with TRBD2. Being an ORF, TRBV23-1 has a function that is uncertain. This CDR3 region has 18 residues. V gave up 1 base and J gave up 3 bases; unmatched junction bases: 9. The CDR3 region has the DNA TGCGCCAGCAGTCAATTTCCGGGACTAGCGGGACGTTTCTACGAGCAGTACTTC. Residues: CASSQFPGLAGRFYEQYF.

The J gene is TRBJ2-2, the V gene TRBV5-4, with D possibly being TRBD2 (6 bases). The ends were cut back, 4 bases at V and 4 bases at J, with 14 bases in the middle. Germline CDR1 SGHNT, CDR2 YYREEE (reference sequence). This CDR3 contains 15 residues. The CDR3 DNA reads TGTGCCAGCAGCCAAGATAGCGGATTCACCGGGGAGCTGTTTTTT. It encodes CASSQDSGFTGELFF.

V is TRBV19 and J is TRBJ1-1, with TRBD1 matching 8 bases. Germline V gives CDR1 LNHDA, CDR2 SQIVND (reference sequence). The CDR3 has 15 residues. V lost 5 bases, J lost 5 bases, and 10 bases stayed unmatched. The CDR3 here is CASSGAGGIRTEAFF. CDR3 nucleotide sequence: TGTGCCAGTAGTGGGGCAGGGGGCATACGGACTGAAGCTTTCTTT.

The rearrangement uses TRBV19 and TRBJ2-3; 7 nucleotides match TRBD1. CDR3 length: 15 residues. The trim removed 3 bases at V and 5 bases at J, leaving 8 bases unmatched. The germline V gene encodes CDR1 LNHDA and CDR2 SQIVND (reference sequence). CDR3 residues: CASSIERGLIDTQYF. CDR3 bases: TGTGCCAGTAGTATTGAGAGGGGGCTGATAGATACGCAGTATTTT.

A note on this clone: This specimen includes other DNA sequences encoding the same CDR3. The V gene is TRBV5-1, the J gene TRBJ2-7; 14 bases are shared with TRBD2. The CDR3 length is 16 residues. The germline V gene has CDR1 SGHRS and CDR2 YFSETQ. J gave up 6 bases and V 0 bases, and 5 bases lay outside the gene matches. The chain's CDR3 is CASSLGLAGGRSEQYF. The CDR3 coding sequence is TGCGCCAGCAGCTTGGGACTAGCGGGAGGGAGAAGCGAGCAGTACTTC. The complete variable domain, with remaining parts taken from reference TRBV5-1 and TRBJ2-7, reads KAGVTQTPRYLIKTRGQQVTLSCSPISGHRSVSWYQQTPGQGLQFLFEYFSETQRNKGNFPGRFSGRQFSNSRSEMNVSTLELGDSALYLCASSLGLAGGRSEQYFGPGTRLTVT.

V is TRBV5-1 and J is TRBJ2-5; D possibly corresponds to TRBD2 (7 bases). V gave up 1 base and J gave up 5 bases, with 15 bases separating them. Germline loops: CDR1 SGHRS, CDR2 YFSETQ. The CDR3 totals 15 residues. CDR3 DNA sequence: TGCGCCAGCAGCTTGTACGGGGGGCCCTGGGAGACCCAGTACTTC. Translation gives CASSLYGGPWETQYF.

This chain joins TRBV21-1 and TRBJ1-3. TRBV21-1 corresponds to a pseudogene. The length of the CDR3 is 16 residues. The CDR3 reads CASSKFRCNSGNTIYF. The CDR3 DNA follows: TGTGCCAGCAGCAAATTTCGGTGCAACTCTGGAAACACCATATATTTT.

The chain combines TRBV9 with TRBJ2-7; 8 bases match TRBD1. The V gene's germline CDR1 is SGDLS and CDR2 YYNGEE. Trimming removed 0 bases from V and 0 bases from J; junction bases left unmatched: 17. This CDR3 has 20 residues. The CDR3 DNA sequence: TGTGCCAGCAGCGTAGCAGGTGACAGGGGTCCGAATCGCCGCTCCTACGAGCAGTACTTC. Protein sequence: CASSVAGDRGPNRRSYEQYF.

This sequence joins TRBV9 and TRBJ2-2; 12 positions agree with TRBD2. Germline-derived CDR1 and CDR2 are SGDLS and YYNGEE. The CDR3 runs 16 residues. J lost 3 bases, V lost 1 base, and 1 base had no gene match. CDR3 coding DNA: TGTGCCAGCAGCGTAAGACTAGCGGGAGACACCGGGGAGCTGTTTTTT. It translates to CASSVRLAGDTGELFF. Looking up the rest from reference TRBV9 and TRBJ2-2 gives the full variable domain: DSGVTQTPKHLITATGQRVTLRCSPRSGDLSVYWYQQSLDQGLQFLIQYYNGEERAKGNILERFSAQQFPDLHSELNLSSLELGDSALYFCASSVRLAGDTGELFFGEGSRLTVL.

As DNA, the CDR3 is TGCGCCAGCAGTCCCGGGACAGGCGACGAAGCTTTCTTT. Translated, it gives CASSPGTGDEAFF. The rearrangement joins TRBV10-2 to TRBJ1-1; 8 bases fit TRBD1. The CDR3 loop spans 13 amino acids. Germline loops: CDR1 WSHSY, CDR2 SAAADI. Germline trimming cut 5 bases from V and 8 bases from J; bases unmatched to any gene: 7.

The J gene is TRBJ2-2, the V gene TRBV14; D gene ambiguous. There are 11 residues in the CDR3. V lost 2 bases to trimming and J lost 10 bases, with 5 bases between them. Germline-derived CDR1 and CDR2 are SGHDN and FVKESK. CDR3 protein: CASSQSVELFF. Here the CDR3 DNA reads TGTGCCAGCAGCCAATCGGTGGAGCTGTTTTTT. The entire variable domain, with the rest obtained from reference TRBV14 and TRBJ2-2, is as follows: EAGVTQFPSHSVIEKGQTVTLRCDPISGHDNLYWYRRVMGKEIKFLLHFVKESKQDESGMPNNRFLAERTGGTYSTLKVQPAELEDSGVYFCASSQSVELFFGEGSRLTVL.

The chain recombines TRBV10-3 with TRBJ2-7; 7 bases align to TRBD1. V lost 11 bases, J lost 3 bases, and 7 bases stayed unmatched. The germline CDR1 and CDR2 sequences are ENHRY and SYGVKD. This CDR3 has 12 residues. The CDR3 sequence: CASGQVNYEQYF. The CDR3 bases are TGTGCCTCCGGACAGGTGAACTACGAGCAGTACTTC.

The chain carries TRBV27 and TRBJ2-6; D remains ambiguous. CDR1 and CDR2 from the germline V gene are MNHEY and SMNVEV (reference sequence). The length of the CDR3 is 15 residues. V lost 5 bases, J lost 0 bases, and 8 bases lay in between. CDR3 region: CASSSLSSGANVLTF. The CDR3, as DNA: TGTGCCAGCAGTAGTTTGAGCTCTGGGGCCAACGTCCTGACTTTC.

Comment on this clone: This same CDR3 is encoded by further DNA sequences in the sample. V gene TRBV30 combines with J gene TRBJ1-1, with no clear D. The CDR3 spans 13 residues. Germline lookup yields CDR1 GTSNPN and CDR2 SVGIG (reference sequence). V gave up 0 bases and J gave up 3 bases, with 8 bases separating them. CDR3 coding DNA: TGTGCCTGGAGTGTACTAGCAGACACTGAAGCTTTCTTT. This codes for CAWSVLADTEAFF.